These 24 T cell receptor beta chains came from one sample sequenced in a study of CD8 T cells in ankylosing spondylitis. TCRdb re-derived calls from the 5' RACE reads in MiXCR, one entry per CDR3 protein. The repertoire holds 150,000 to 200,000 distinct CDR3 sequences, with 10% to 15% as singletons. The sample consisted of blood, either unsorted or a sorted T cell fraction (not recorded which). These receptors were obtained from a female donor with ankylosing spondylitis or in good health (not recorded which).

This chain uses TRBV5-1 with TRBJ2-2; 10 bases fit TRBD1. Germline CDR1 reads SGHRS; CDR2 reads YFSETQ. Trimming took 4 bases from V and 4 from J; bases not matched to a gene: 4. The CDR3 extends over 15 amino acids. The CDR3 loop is CASSMRQGATGELFF. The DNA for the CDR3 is TGCGCCAGCAGCATGCGACAGGGGGCCACCGGGGAGCTGTTTTTT.

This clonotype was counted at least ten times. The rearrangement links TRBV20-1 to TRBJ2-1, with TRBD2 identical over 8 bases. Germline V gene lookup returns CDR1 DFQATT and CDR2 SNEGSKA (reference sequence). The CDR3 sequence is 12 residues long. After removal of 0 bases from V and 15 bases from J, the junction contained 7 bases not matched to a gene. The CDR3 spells CSARDRGLGTFF. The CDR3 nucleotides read TGCAGTGCTAGAGATCGGGGACTAGGAACGTTCTTC.

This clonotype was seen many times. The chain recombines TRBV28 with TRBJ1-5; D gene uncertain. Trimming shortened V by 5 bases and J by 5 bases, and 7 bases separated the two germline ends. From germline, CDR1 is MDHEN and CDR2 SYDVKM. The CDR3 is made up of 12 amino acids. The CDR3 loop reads CASSIVHQPQHF. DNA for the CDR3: TGTGCCAGCAGTATAGTCCATCAGCCCCAGCATTTT.

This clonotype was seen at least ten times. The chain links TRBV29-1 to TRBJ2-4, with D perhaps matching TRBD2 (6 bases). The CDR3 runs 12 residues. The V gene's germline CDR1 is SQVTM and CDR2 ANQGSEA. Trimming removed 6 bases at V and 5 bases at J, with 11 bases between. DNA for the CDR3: TGCAGCGTGGAGGGAAGACAAAACATTCAGTACTTC. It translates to CSVEGRQNIQYF.

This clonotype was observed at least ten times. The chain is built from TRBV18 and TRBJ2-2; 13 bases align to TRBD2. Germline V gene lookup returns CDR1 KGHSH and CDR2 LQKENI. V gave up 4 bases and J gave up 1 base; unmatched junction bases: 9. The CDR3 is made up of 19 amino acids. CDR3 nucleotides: TGTGCCAGCTCACTCCTCGGGACTAGCGGGGCTAAGAACACCGGGGAGCTGTTTTTT. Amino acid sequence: CASSLLGTSGAKNTGELFF.

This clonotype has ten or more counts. The CDR3 here is CASSLSQGAYNEQFF. The CDR3 DNA follows: TGTGCCAGCAGCTTAAGTCAGGGTGCCTACAATGAGCAGTTCTTC. The chain carries TRBV7-3 and TRBJ2-1, with a possible D match to TRBD1 (5 bases). Germline values: CDR1 SGHTA, CDR2 FQGTGA. V lost 1 base to trimming and J lost 2 bases, with 9 bases between them. This CDR3 has 15 amino acids.

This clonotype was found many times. CDR3 bases: TGCGCCAGCAGCTTGGGGCAGGGGTCCGGGGAGCTGTTTTTT. This gives the protein CASSLGQGSGELFF. V gene TRBV5-1 combines with J gene TRBJ2-2, with D possibly TRBD1 on 6 matching bases. The CDR3 runs to 14 residues. V lost 0 bases to trimming and J lost 6 bases, with 9 bases between them. CDR1 is SGHRS, CDR2 YFSETQ, per germline.

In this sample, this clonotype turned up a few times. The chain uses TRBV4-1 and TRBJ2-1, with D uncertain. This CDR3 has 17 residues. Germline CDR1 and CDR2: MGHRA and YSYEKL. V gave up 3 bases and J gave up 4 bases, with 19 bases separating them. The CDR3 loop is CASSQVDGSSTYNEQFF. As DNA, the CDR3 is TGCGCCAGCAGCCAGGTAGACGGGTCCTCAACTTACAATGAGCAGTTCTTC.

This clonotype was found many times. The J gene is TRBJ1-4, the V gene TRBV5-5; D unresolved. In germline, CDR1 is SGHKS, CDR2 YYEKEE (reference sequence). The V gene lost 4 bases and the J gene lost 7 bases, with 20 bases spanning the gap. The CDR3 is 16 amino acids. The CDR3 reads CASSPEAVVNREKLFF. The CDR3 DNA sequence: TGTGCCAGCAGCCCCGAAGCAGTGGTCAACCGTGAAAAACTGTTTTTT.

The CDR3 spells CAWSPRAFAYNEQFF. As DNA, the CDR3 is TGTGCCTGGAGCCCACGGGCTTTCGCGTACAATGAGCAGTTCTTC. The rearrangement uses TRBV30 and TRBJ2-1; the D is unclear. Trimming took 3 bases from V and 4 from J, leaving 16 bases between them. The CDR3 spans 15 residues. Germline loops: CDR1 GTSNPN, CDR2 SVGIG (reference sequence).

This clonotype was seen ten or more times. This CDR3 is CASSLRDLNTEAFF. The CDR3 nucleotides are TGTGCCAGCAGTTTAAGGGATCTGAACACTGAAGCTTTCTTT. V and J are TRBV28 and TRBJ1-1; D is unclear. Germline CDR1 and CDR2: MDHEN and SYDVKM. The CDR3 runs 14 residues. Trimming stripped 2 bases from V and 0 bases from J, with 7 bases between.

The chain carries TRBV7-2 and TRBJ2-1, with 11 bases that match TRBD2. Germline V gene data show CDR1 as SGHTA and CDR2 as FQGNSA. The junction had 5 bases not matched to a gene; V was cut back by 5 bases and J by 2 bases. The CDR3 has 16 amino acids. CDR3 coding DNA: TGTGCCAGCAGCCGCGGGACTAGCGGAACCTACAATGAGCAGTTCTTC. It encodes CASSRGTSGTYNEQFF.

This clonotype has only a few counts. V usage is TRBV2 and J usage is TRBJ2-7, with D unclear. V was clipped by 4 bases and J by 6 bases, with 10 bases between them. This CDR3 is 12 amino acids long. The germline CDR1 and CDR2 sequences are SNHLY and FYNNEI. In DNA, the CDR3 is TGTGCCAGCAGTGTACAGCCCCCCGAGCAGTACTTC. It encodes CASSVQPPEQYF.

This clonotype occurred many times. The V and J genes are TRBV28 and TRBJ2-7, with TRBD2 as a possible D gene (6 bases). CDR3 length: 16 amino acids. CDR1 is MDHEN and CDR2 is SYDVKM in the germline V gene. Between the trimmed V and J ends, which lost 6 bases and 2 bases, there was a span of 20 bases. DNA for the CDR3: TGTGCCAGCAGCGGGGGAGACAGAGCTTCTACCTACGAGCAGTACTTC. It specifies CASSGGDRASTYEQYF.

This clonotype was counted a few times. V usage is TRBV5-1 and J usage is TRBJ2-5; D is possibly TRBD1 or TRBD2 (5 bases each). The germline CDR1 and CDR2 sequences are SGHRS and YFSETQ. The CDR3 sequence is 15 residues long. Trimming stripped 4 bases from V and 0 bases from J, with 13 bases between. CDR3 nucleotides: TGCGCCAGCAGCGGATTGGGACCCTACCAAGAGACCCAGTACTTC. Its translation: CASSGLGPYQETQYF. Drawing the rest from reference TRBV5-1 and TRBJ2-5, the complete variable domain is KAGVTQTPRYLIKTRGQQVTLSCSPISGHRSVSWYQQTPGQGLQFLFEYFSETQRNKGNFPGRFSGRQFSNSRSEMNVSTLELGDSALYLCASSGLGPYQETQYFGPGTRLLVL.

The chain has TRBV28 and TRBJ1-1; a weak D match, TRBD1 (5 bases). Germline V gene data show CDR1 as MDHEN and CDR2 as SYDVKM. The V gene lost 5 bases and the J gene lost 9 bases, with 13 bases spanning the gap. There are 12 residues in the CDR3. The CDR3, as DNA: TGTGCCAGCAGTCCTGGAGGGGCCAAAGCTTTCTTT. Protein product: CASSPGGAKAFF.

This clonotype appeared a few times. The CDR3 region is CASSPASGSNQPQHF. CDR3 sequence (DNA): TGTGCCAGCTCACCGGCTAGCGGTAGCAATCAGCCCCAGCATTTT. The chain has TRBV18 and TRBJ1-5; D uncertain. This CDR3 contains 15 residues. V was pared by 3 bases and J by 0 bases, with 9 bases between. Germline-derived CDR1 and CDR2 are KGHSH and LQKENI.

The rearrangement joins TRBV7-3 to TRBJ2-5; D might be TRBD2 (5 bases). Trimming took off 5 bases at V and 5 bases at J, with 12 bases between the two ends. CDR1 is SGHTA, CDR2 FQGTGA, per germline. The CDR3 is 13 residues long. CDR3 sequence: CASSSSRGETQYF. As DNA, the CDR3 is TGTGCCAGCAGCAGCTCCAGAGGGGAGACCCAGTACTTC.

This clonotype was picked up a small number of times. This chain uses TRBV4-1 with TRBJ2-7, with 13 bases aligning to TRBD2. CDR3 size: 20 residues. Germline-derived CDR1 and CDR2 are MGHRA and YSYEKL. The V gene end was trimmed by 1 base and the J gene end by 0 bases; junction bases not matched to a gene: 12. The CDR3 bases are TGCGCCAGCAGCCAAGCCCCGGGACTAGCGGGACCTATGAGCTCCTACGAGCAGTACTTC. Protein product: CASSQAPGLAGPMSSYEQYF.

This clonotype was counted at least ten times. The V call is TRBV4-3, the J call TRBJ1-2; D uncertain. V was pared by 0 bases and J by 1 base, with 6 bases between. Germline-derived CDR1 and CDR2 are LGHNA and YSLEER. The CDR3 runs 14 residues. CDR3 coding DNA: TGCGCCAGCAGCCAAGATGGGAATAACTATGGCTACACCTTC. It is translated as CASSQDGNNYGYTF.

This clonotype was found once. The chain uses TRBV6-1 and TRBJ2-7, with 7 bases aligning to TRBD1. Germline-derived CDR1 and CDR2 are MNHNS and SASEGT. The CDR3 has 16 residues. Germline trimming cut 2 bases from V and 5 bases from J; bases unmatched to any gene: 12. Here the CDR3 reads CASSEPGRDSSDEQYF. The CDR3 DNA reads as TGTGCCAGCAGTGAACCGGGCCGGGACAGTTCTGACGAGCAGTACTTC.

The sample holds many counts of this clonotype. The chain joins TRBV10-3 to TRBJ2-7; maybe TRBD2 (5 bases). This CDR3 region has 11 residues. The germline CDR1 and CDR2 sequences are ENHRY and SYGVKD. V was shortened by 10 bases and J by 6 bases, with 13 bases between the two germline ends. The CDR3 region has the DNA TGTGCCACCGATCGAGGAGGCGAGCAGTACTTC. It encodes CATDRGGEQYF.

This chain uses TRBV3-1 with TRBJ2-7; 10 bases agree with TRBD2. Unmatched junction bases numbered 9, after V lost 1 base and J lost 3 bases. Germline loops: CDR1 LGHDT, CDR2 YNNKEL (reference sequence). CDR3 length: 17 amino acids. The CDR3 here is CASSQVSLAGGLYEQYF. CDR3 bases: TGTGCCAGCAGCCAAGTATCGTTAGCGGGAGGTCTCTACGAGCAGTACTTC.

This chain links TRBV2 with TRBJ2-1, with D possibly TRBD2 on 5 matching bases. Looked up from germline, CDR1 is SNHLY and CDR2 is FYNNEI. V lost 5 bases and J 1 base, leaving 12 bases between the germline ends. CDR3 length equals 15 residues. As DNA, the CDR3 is TGTGCCAGCAGTCTACCCGGGGTGTCCTACAATGAGCAGTTCTTC. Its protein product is CASSLPGVSYNEQFF.